The next 18 T cell receptor beta chains were all read from a single sample in a study of CD8+ T cells in alopecia areata. Treatment denoted: oral pan-JAK inhibitor, 5-10 mg twice daily. The authors extracted RNA and reverse transcribed it into cDNA as the sequencing template. Measured with immunoSEQ multiplex PCR; TCRdb has only the in-frame clones, and not every one. The sample has about 94,000 clones, just over 70% seen once. The source material was CD8+ T cells sorted from blood, sampled at approximately week 44, from a patient treated with tofacitinib. These TCRs come from a human donor with alopecia areata.

This sequence joins TRBV29-1 and TRBJ1-2, with D unclear. V lost 0 bases, J lost 6 bases, and 5 bases lay in between. In germline, CDR1 is SQVTM, CDR2 ANQGSEA. The CDR3 sequence is 11 residues long. CDR3 amino acids: CSVEDRNGYTF. CDR3 DNA sequence: TGCAGCGTTGAAGACAGGAATGGCTACACCTTC.

CDR3 region: CASSSKRSSGELFF. CDR3 bases: TGTGCCAGCAGTTCCAAACGTAGCAGCGGGGAGCTGTTTTTT. The chain joins TRBV11-2 to TRBJ2-2, with no clear D. This CDR3 has 14 amino acids. V gave up 6 bases and J gave up 7 bases, with 15 bases separating them. Germline V gene data show CDR1 as SGHAT and CDR2 as FQNNGV.

A few counts support this clone. J is TRBJ2-7 and V is TRBV27; TRBD2 aligns across 7 bases. V trimming: 2 bases; J trimming: 2 bases; junction bases outside the gene matches: 3. There are 14 residues in the CDR3. CDR1 is MNHEY, CDR2 SMNVEV, per germline (reference sequence). The CDR3 region is CASSLDGGAYEQYF. The DNA for the CDR3 is TGTGCCAGCAGTTTAGATGGGGGGGCCTACGAGCAGTACTTC.

The chain joins TRBV27 to TRBJ1-5; D is unresolved. This CDR3 has 12 residues. Germline V gene lookup returns CDR1 MNHEY and CDR2 SMNVEV (reference sequence). Trimming left V 2 bases short and J 9 bases short, with 8 bases between. The CDR3 sequence is CASSLGGGPQHF. DNA for the CDR3: TGTGCCAGCAGTTTAGGAGGTGGGCCCCAGCATTTT.

V and J are TRBV19 and TRBJ1-3; D uncertain. Trimming left V 5 bases short and J 2 bases short, with 19 bases between. This CDR3 has 17 amino acids. Germline CDR1 LNHDA, CDR2 SQIVND (reference sequence). The CDR3 here is CASSLNGGMDAGNTIYF. Here the CDR3 DNA reads TGTGCCAGTAGTCTTAATGGCGGGATGGATGCTGGAAACACCATATATTTT.

J is TRBJ1-1 and V is TRBV7-6; 7 bases are shared with TRBD1. This CDR3 contains 12 residues. The junction had 7 bases not matched to a gene; V was cut back by 4 bases and J by 11 bases. CDR1 and CDR2 (germline): SGHVS, FNYEAQ. CDR3 coding DNA: TGTGCCAGCAGCTCCCGACAGGGAGTGGCTTTCTTT. It translates to CASSSRQGVAFF.

The chain has TRBV30 and TRBJ2-1; D is unclear. The CDR3 has 13 amino acids. Germline loops: CDR1 GTSNPN, CDR2 SVGIG (reference sequence). V lost 3 bases and J lost 1, with 7 bases in between. DNA of the CDR3: TGTGCCTGGAGACTTGATTCCTACAATGAGCAGTTCTTC. It encodes CAWRLDSYNEQFF.

The rearrangement uses TRBV2 and TRBJ1-1; 9 bases align to TRBD1. CDR3 length: 15 amino acids. From germline, CDR1 is SNHLY and CDR2 FYNNEI. V lost 2 bases, J lost 4 bases, and 5 bases stayed unmatched. As DNA, the CDR3 is TGTGCCAGCAGTGAACGGACAGGGGCATCCACTGAAGCTTTCTTT. This sequence encodes CASSERTGASTEAFF.

The genes are TRBV7-9 and TRBJ2-1; tentatively, D is TRBD1 or TRBD2 (6 bases each). The germline V gene encodes CDR1 SEHNR and CDR2 FQNEAQ (reference sequence). The CDR3 is 15 residues long. The germline V and J ends were trimmed by 3 bases and 4 bases, with 13 bases remaining between them. The CDR3 is CASSFGGPPYNEQFF. The CDR3 nucleotides are TGTGCCAGCAGCTTTGGGGGGCCCCCTTACAATGAGCAGTTCTTC.

This chain connects TRBV7-9 to TRBJ1-1; tentative D call: TRBD1 (6 bases). Germline V gene lookup returns CDR1 SEHNR and CDR2 FQNEAQ (reference sequence). This CDR3 comprises 12 residues. V dropped 4 bases and J dropped 8 bases, with 11 bases sitting between them. The CDR3 DNA reads as TGTGCCAGCAGCTCACAGGGAGGAGAAGCTTTCTTT. It is translated as CASSSQGGEAFF.

The V gene is TRBV7-2, the J gene TRBJ2-6; 8 positions match TRBD1. The CDR3 consists of 16 residues. With V trimmed by 2 bases and J by 4 bases, 4 bases remained unmatched. Germline V gene lookup returns CDR1 SGHTA and CDR2 FQGNSA. DNA for the CDR3: TGTGCCAGCAGCTTAACCAGGGGGCAGGGGGCCAACGTCCTGACTTTC. As protein: CASSLTRGQGANVLTF.

V and J are TRBV29-1 and TRBJ1-2; D gene ambiguous. CDR1 and CDR2 from the germline V gene are SQVTM and ANQGSEA. The V end lost 8 bases, the J end lost 4 bases, and 17 bases lay between the germline ends. The CDR3 extends over 13 amino acids. CDR3 DNA: TGCAGCCCAGACCTAGGCACGGGCTATGGCTACACCTTC. Protein product: CSPDLGTGYGYTF.

In its sample, this clone was seen a few times. This chain links TRBV11-2 with TRBJ2-3; D is unresolved. The germline gives CDR1 SGHAT, CDR2 FQNNGV. This CDR3 contains 13 residues. V was pared by 0 bases and J by 5 bases, with 6 bases between. In DNA form, the CDR3 reads TGTGCCAGCAGCTTAGATCTGGGAGATACGCAGTATTTT. Its translation: CASSLDLGDTQYF.

The chain recombines TRBV2 with TRBJ2-3, with 11 bases identical to TRBD2. In germline, CDR1 is SNHLY, CDR2 FYNNEI. J was trimmed by 6 bases and V by 3 bases; bases with no gene match: 5. The length of the CDR3 is 15 residues. The CDR3 bases are TGTGCCAGCAGTGATAGCGGGGGGGCCTCGGATACGCAGTATTTT. Protein sequence: CASSDSGGASDTQYF.

The chain carries TRBV5-1 and TRBJ1-1; D may be TRBD1 (5 bases). This CDR3 is built from 14 residues. Trimming took 1 base from V and 1 from J, leaving 8 bases between them. Germline V gene lookup returns CDR1 SGHRS and CDR2 YFSETQ. The DNA for the CDR3 is TGCGCCAGCAGCTTGCAGGGCAAGAACACTGAAGCTTTCTTT. It specifies CASSLQGKNTEAFF.

The V call is TRBV5-1, the J call TRBJ1-5; TRBD1 matches at 9 bases. This CDR3 is 15 amino acids long. Trimming cost V 4 bases and J 1 base; bases outside gene matches: 3. The germline gives CDR1 SGHRS, CDR2 YFSETQ. The chain's CDR3 is CASSHGTGSNQPQHF. CDR3 in DNA: TGCGCCAGCAGCCACGGGACAGGGAGCAATCAGCCCCAGCATTTT.

This rearrangement joins TRBV2 to TRBJ1-5; D call uncertain. CDR3 length: 18 amino acids. Germline V gene lookup returns CDR1 SNHLY and CDR2 FYNNEI. Trimming stripped 4 bases from V and 2 bases from J, with 21 bases between. CDR3 amino acids: CASSVREADKEGNQPQHF. The CDR3 DNA sequence: TGTGCCAGCAGTGTGCGTGAGGCCGACAAGGAGGGCAATCAGCCCCAGCATTTT.

The chain links TRBV5-6 to TRBJ2-3; D unresolved. The CDR3 extends over 12 amino acids. CDR1 is SGHDT, CDR2 YYEEEE, per germline. V lost 4 bases, J lost 1 base, and 4 bases lay in between. The CDR3 sequence is CASSKGTDTQYF. CDR3 DNA: TGTGCCAGCAGCAAGGGCACAGATACGCAGTATTTT.